This T cell receptor (beta chain) was sequenced for a study of beta chain features in type 1 diabetes. Study summary: Patients did not differ from healthy donors in age, gender or cell yield.

Whole-study findings and limits: High TCR expression in some cells could lead to their over-representation in cDNA sequencing. Researchers caution that PCR might favor shorter templates, equally among patients and controls. The study found moderately but significantly shorter TCRB CDR3s in all four CD4+ subsets of Type 1 diabetes patients.

Germline-derived CDR1 and CDR2 are SGHRS and YFSETQ. The length of the CDR3 is 14 residues. With V trimmed by 2 bases and J by 1 base, 1 base remained unmatched. This clone was observed a handful of times. Its target is unknown. All of the isolated RNA was reverse transcribed, so expressed TCRB transcripts were sequenced. The assay was immunoSEQ multiplex PCR, and TCRdb's table has in-frame clones only and misses some. The repertoire holds tens of thousands of clones, with roughly 49% as singletons. Sequencing was done on a sample of Tregs from blood. The receptor was derived from a woman aged 18-29 years in good health. V usage is TRBV5-1 and J usage is TRBJ2-5; 8 bases are a match to TRBD1. Here the CDR3 reads CASSFDRGQETQYF. The CDR3 nucleotides are TGCGCCAGCAGCTTCGACAGGGGCCAAGAGACCCAGTACTTC.